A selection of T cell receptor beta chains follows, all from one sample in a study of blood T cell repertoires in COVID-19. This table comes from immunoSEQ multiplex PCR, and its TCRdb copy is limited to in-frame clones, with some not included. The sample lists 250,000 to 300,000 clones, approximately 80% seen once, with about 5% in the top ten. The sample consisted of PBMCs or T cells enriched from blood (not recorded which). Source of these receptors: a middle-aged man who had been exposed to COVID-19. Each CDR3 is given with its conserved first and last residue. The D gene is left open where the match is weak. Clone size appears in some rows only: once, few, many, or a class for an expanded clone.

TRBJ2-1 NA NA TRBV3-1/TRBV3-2 TGTGCCAGCAGCCAAGTGGTCGGAGTGGGGGACAACAATGAGCAGTTCTTC CASSQVVGVGDNNEQFF
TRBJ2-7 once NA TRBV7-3 TGTGCCAGCAGCCGAACGCACAGGGCCGAGCAGTACTTC CASSRTHRAEQYF
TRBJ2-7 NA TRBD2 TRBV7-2 TGTGCCAGCAGCTCGTGGACTAGCGGGAGGAGGTACGAGCAGTACTTC CASSSWTSGRRYEQYF
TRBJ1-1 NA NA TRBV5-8 TGTGCCAGCAGCTCAGACAGCTTGAACACTGAAGCTTTCTTT CASSSDSLNTEAFF
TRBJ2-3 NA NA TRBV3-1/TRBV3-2 TGTGCCAGCAGCCCACTGCGCCAGGGAGGCGGTACGCAGTATTTT CASSPLRQGGGTQYF
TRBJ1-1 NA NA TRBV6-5 TGTGCCAGCAGGGCGAGGGCGGAGGGGGAAGCTTTCTTT CASRARAEGEAFF
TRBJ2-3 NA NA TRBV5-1 TGCGCCAGCAGCCAGATGGCAACAGATACGCAGTATTTT CASSQMATDTQYF
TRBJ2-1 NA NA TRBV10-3 TGTGCCATCAGTGAGTCTGACCCCGGGACTTACAATGAGCAGTTCTTC CAISESDPGTYNEQFF
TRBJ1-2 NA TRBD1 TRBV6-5 TGTGCCAGCAGGACGACAGGGGACACCTATGGCTACACCTTC CASRTTGDTYGYTF
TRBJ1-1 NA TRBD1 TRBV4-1 TGCGCCAGCAGCCCCGGACAGGGGGTGAACACTGAAGCTTTCTTT CASSPGQGVNTEAFF
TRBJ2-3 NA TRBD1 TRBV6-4 TGTGCCAGCAGTGACTCGCTAGAGGGGGCGGGCCGACTATTGAGAGATACGCAGTATTTT CASSDSLEGAGRLLRDTQYF
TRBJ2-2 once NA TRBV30 TGTGCCTGGAGTGTGGGGGACTTCTACACCGGGGAGCTGTTTTTT CAWSVGDFYTGELFF
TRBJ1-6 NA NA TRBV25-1 TGTGCCAGCAGTGAATGGGAGGGGTCGGGTTCACCCCTCCACTTT CASSEWEGSGSPLHF
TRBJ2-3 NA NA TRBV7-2 TGTGCCAGCAGCAGGACTATCACAGATACGCAGTATTTT CASSRTITDTQYF
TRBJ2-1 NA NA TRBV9 TGTGCCAGCGGGAAGGGGGAAGGGAATGAGCAGTTCTTC CASGKGEGNEQFF
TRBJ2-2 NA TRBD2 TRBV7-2 TGTGCCAGCAGCTTTCCTAGCGGGGAACCCGACACCGGGGAGCTGTTTTTT CASSFPSGEPDTGELFF
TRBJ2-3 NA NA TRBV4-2 TGTGCCAGCAGCCAAGATAAGAAAAATGGCAGGGATACGCAGTATTTT CASSQDKKNGRDTQYF
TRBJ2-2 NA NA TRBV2 TGTGCCAGCAGTCTCGGGAGAGGCACCGGGGAGCTGTTTTTT CASSLGRGTGELFF
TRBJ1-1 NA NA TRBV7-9 TGTGCCAGCGAAGACTTCCGCGAGGCTTTCTTT CASEDFREAFF
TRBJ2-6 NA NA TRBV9 TGTGCCAGCAGTTGGGGGGCTGGGGCCAACGTCCTGACTTTC CASSWGAGANVLTF
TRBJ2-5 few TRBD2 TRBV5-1 TGCGCCAGCAGCTTGAGCCTAGCGGGGCAAGAGACCCAGTACTTC CASSLSLAGQETQYF
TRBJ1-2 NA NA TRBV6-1 TGTGCCAGCAGTGAAGATGCCAGGTCGGGCTACACCTTC CASSEDARSGYTF
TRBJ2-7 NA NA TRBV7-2 TGTGCCAGCAGCCCGTCGACTTATTCCTACGAGCAGTACTTC CASSPSTYSYEQYF
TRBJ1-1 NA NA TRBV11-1 TGTGCCAGCAGCTTAGCGCGGGGAACTTTCTTT CASSLARGTFF
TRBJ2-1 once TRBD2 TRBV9 TGTGCCAGCAGCGTAACCGGGACTACCAATGAGCAGTTCTTC CASSVTGTTNEQFF
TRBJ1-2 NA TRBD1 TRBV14 TGTGCCAGCAGCCAGGACAGGGTTTGGGGAGGCTACACCTTC CASSQDRVWGGYTF
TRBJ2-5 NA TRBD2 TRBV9 TGTGCCAGCAGCGGGCGCGGGAGCCGCCAAGAGACCCAGTACTTC CASSGRGSRQETQYF
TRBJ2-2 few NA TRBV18 TGTGCCAGCTCACCACGGATAGAGGTTGGGCTGTTTTTT CASSPRIEVGLFF
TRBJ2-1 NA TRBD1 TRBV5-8 TGTGCCAGCAGCTTGGGGCAGGGGGCAGGGGATGAGCAGTTCTTC CASSLGQGAGDEQFF
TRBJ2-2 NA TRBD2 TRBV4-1 TGCGCCAGCAGCCATAGCGGGAGAACCGGGGAGCTGTTTTTT CASSHSGRTGELFF
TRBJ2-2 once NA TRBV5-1 TGCGCCAGCAGCCCTGACAGGTTGGTCGGGGAGCTGTTTTTT CASSPDRLVGELFF
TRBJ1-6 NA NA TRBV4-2 TGTGCCAGCAAACAGGGCCCTAATTCACCCCTCCACTTT CASKQGPNSPLHF
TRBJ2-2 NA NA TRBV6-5 TGTGCCAGCAGGTTCGGTGGGAACACCGGGGAGCTGTTTTTT CASRFGGNTGELFF
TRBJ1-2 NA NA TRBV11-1 TGTGCCAGCAGCACGGGGTTTGGCTCCGATGGCTACACCTTC CASSTGFGSDGYTF
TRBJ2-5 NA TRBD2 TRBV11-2 TGTGCCAGCAGCTTAGATGGGGCTAGCGGGTTAGGGGCCCAGTACTTC CASSLDGASGLGAQYF
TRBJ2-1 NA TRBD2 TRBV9 TGTGCCAGCAGCGTAGGTAGCGGGAGACTCTACAATGAGCAGTTCTTC CASSVGSGRLYNEQFF
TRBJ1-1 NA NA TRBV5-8 TGTGCCAGCAGCTTGGCCCTTCGTTCTGAAGCTTTCTTT CASSLALRSEAFF
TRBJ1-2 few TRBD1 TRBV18 TGTGCCAGCTCACCGGGACAGGGTTATTTTCGCTATGGCTACACCTTC CASSPGQGYFRYGYTF
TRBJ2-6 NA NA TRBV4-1 TGCGCCAGCAGCCAGCCAGGGTCTGGGGCCAACGTCCTGACTTTC CASSQPGSGANVLTF
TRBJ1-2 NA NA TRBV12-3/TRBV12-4 TGTGCCAGCAGTTTTGCGGGTGGCTACACCTTC CASSFAGGYTF
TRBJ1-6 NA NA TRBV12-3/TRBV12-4 TGTGCCAGCAGTTCCTCAGGGGTTTCACCCCTCCACTTT CASSSSGVSPLHF
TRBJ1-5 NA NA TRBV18 TGTGCCAGCTCACCTCGACAGGGCAATCAGCCCCAGCATTTT CASSPRQGNQPQHF
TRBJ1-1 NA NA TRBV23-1 TGCGCCAGCAGTCAAGGCTTTAAGGGGGCTGAAGCTTTCTTT CASSQGFKGAEAFF
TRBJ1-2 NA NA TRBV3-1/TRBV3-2 TGTGCCAGCAGCCAAGGGGAGAGGGTGGAGGGCTACACCTTC CASSQGERVEGYTF
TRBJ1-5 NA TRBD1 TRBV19 TGTGCCAGTACCTGGACAGGGAATAGCAATCAGCCCCAGCATTTT CASTWTGNSNQPQHF
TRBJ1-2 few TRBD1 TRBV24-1 TGTGCCACCAGTGAAATCGGACAGGGGGCGCGTGGCTACACCTTC CATSEIGQGARGYTF
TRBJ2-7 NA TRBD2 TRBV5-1 TGCGCCAGCAGCTCGCCAGGACTAGCGGGAGCAGACTCTTCCTACGAGCAGTACTTC CASSSPGLAGADSSYEQYF
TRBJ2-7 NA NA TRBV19 TGTGCCAGTAGTTCTAACCCGGGACACTACGAGCAGTACTTC CASSSNPGHYEQYF
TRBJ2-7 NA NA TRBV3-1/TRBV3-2 TGTGCCACCCGTCTAGGAGGGGTGAGTGAGCAGTACTTC CATRLGGVSEQYF
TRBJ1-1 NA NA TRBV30 TGTGCCTGGGAGACTGGGAACACTGAAGCTTTCTTT CAWETGNTEAFF
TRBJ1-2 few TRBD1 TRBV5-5 TGTGCCAGCAGCCGCGACAGGGGGCAACTCGGGTTCTTC CASSRDRGQLGFF
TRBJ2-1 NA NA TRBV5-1 TGCGCCAGCAGCTTGTTTGCACTCCGCTCCTACAATGAGCAGTTCTTC CASSLFALRSYNEQFF
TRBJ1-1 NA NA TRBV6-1 TGTGCCAGCAGTGAAGCTTCCGGGATCCTGGATCCCCGAAGGAACACTGAAGCTTTCTTT CASSEASGILDPRRNTEAFF
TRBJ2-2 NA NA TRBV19 TGTGCCAGTAACGAATTCAGGGGTGCGGAGCTGTTTTTT CASNEFRGAELFF
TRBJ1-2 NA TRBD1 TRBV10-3 TGTGCCATCAGTCTGACAGGGTCTAACTATGGCTACACCTTC CAISLTGSNYGYTF
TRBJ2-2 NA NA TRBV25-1 TGTGCCAGCAGTGGAAGTAGCGAGGGGGAGCTGTTTTTT CASSGSSEGELFF
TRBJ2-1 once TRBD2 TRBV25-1 TGTGCCAGCAGCTTGAGAGCGGGGTCCTACAATGAGCAGTTCTTC CASSLRAGSYNEQFF